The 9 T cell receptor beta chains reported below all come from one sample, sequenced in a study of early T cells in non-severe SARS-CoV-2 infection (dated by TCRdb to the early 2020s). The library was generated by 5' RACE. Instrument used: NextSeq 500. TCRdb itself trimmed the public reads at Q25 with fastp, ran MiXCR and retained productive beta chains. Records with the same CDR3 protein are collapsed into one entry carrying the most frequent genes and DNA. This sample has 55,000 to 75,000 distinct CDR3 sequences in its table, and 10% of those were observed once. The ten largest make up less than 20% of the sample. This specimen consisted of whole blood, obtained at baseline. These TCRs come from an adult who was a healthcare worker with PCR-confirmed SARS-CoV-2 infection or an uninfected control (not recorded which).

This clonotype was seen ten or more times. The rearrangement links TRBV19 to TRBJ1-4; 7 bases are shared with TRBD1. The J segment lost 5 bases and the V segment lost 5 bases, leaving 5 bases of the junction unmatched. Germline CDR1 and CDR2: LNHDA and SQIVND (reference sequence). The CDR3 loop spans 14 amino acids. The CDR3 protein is CASSPRDRNEKLFF. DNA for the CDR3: TGTGCCAGTAGTCCCCGGGACAGAAATGAAAAACTGTTTTTT.

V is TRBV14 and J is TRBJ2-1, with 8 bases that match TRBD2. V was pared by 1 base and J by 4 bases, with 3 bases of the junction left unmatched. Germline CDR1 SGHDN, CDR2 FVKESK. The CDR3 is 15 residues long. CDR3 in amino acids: CASSQGSSGYNEQFF. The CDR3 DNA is TGTGCCAGCAGCCAAGGCTCTAGCGGGTACAATGAGCAGTTCTTC.

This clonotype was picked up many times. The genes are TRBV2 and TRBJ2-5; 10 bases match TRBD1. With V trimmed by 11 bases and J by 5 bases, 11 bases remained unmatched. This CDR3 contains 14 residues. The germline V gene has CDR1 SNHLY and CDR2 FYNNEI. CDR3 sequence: CAQPADRGFETQYF. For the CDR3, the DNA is TGTGCCCAGCCGGCGGACAGGGGGTTCGAGACCCAGTACTTC.

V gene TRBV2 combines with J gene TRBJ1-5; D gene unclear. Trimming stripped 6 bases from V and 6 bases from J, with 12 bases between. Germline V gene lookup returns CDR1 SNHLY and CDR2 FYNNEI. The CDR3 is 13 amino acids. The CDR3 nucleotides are TGTGCCAGCAGCCCGGAGGTCGGTCAGCCCCAGCATTTT. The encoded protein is CASSPEVGQPQHF. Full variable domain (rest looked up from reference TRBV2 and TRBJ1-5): EPEVTQTPSHQVTQMGQEVILRCVPISNHLYFYWYRQILGQKVEFLVSFYNNEISEKSEIFDDQFSVERPDGSNFTLKIRSTKLEDSAMYFCASSPEVGQPQHFGDGTRLSIL.

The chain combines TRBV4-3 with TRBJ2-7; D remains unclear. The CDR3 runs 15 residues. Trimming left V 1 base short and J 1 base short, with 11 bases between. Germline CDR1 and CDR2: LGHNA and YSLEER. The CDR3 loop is CASSQVARLSYEQYF. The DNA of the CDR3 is TGCGCCAGCAGCCAAGTTGCTAGGCTATCCTACGAGCAGTACTTC.

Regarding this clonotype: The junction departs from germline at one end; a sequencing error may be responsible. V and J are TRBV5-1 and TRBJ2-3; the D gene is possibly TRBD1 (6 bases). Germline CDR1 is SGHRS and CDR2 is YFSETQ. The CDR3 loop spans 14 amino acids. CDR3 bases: TGCGCCAGCAGCTTCTCGGACAGCACAAATACGCAGTATTTT. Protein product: CASSFSDSTNTQYF.

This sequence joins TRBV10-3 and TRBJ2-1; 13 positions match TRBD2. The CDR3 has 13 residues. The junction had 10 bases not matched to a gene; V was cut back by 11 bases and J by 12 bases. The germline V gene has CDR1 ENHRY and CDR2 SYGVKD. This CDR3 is CAARGLAGRMQFF. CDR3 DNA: TGTGCCGCACGGGGACTAGCGGGACGGATGCAGTTCTTC.

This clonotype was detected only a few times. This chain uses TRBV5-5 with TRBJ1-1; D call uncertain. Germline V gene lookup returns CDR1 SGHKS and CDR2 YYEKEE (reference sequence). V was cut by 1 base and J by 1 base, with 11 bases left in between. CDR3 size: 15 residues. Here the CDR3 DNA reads TGTGCCAGCAGCTTGTTAGGCCAGACGAACACTGAAGCTTTCTTT. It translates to CASSLLGQTNTEAFF.

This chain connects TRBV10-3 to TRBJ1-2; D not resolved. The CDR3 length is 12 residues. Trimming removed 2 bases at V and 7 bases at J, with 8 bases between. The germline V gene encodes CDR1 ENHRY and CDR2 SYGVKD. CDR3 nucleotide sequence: TGTGCCATCAGTGAGATGGGGTCTGGCTACACCTTC. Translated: CAISEMGSGYTF.